Presented here are 13 T cell receptor beta chains from one specimen sequenced in a study of OX40 agonist ivuxolimab in advanced cancers. Measured with immunoSEQ multiplex PCR; TCRdb has only the in-frame clones, and not every one. Counted here are tens of thousands of clones, 89% occurring once; the ten biggest clones make up about 0.2%. Here the sequenced sample was CD4+ or CD8+ T cells sorted from blood, taken in a trial of the OX40 agonist ivuxolimab. Receptors originate from an adult with an advanced solid tumor such as melanoma, head and neck, liver or kidney cancer.

The rearrangement uses TRBV5-1 and TRBJ1-3, with D perhaps matching TRBD1 (6 bases). With 2 bases removed from V and 0 bases from J, the gap between germline ends came to 12 bases. Germline CDR1 SGHRS, CDR2 YFSETQ. The CDR3 extends over 16 amino acids. The CDR3 loop is CASSFQGPSSGNTIYF. The CDR3 nucleotides are TGCGCCAGCAGCTTTCAGGGGCCGAGCTCTGGAAACACCATATATTTT.

The chain has TRBV9 and TRBJ2-3; D perhaps matches TRBD2 (6 bases). Trimming cost V 3 bases and J 6 bases, with 14 bases left between them. The CDR3 contains 14 residues. Germline V gene sequence: CDR1 SGDLS, CDR2 YYNGEE. The CDR3 protein is CASSETGVADTQYF. The CDR3 region has the DNA TGTGCCAGCAGCGAGACGGGAGTGGCGGATACGCAGTATTTT. The full variable domain, its missing parts supplied by reference TRBV9 and TRBJ2-3, is DSGVTQTPKHLITATGQRVTLRCSPRSGDLSVYWYQQSLDQGLQFLIQYYNGEERAKGNILERFSAQQFPDLHSELNLSSLELGDSALYFCASSETGVADTQYFGPGTRLTVL.

The J gene is TRBJ2-1, the V gene TRBV27, with D perhaps TRBD1 or TRBD2 (5 bases each). V gave up 0 bases and J gave up 6 bases, with 18 bases separating them. The CDR3 runs to 17 residues. Germline V CDR1 and CDR2: MNHEY, SMNVEV (reference sequence). CDR3 DNA: TGTGCCAGCAGTTTATCCACCGGTACAGGAGGCCTCAATGAGCAGTTCTTC. Encoded protein: CASSLSTGTGGLNEQFF.

The chain couples TRBV9 to TRBJ2-5; 7 bases agree with TRBD2. The length of the CDR3 is 15 residues. With 4 bases clipped from V and 5 bases from J, the junction kept 11 bases outside the gene matches. CDR1 SGDLS and CDR2 YYNGEE come from the germline V gene. CDR3 sequence (DNA): TGTGCCAGCAGCTTCGAGAGGGGAGGGGATGAGACCCAGTACTTC. This encodes CASSFERGGDETQYF.

The chain is built from TRBV15 and TRBJ2-7, with D possibly TRBD2 on 6 matching bases. This CDR3 spans 14 amino acids. Trimming removed 5 bases at V and 7 bases at J, with 18 bases between. Germline V gene sequence: CDR1 LNHNV, CDR2 YYDKDF (reference sequence). The CDR3 sequence is CATSPSVFSGEQYF. CDR3 in DNA: TGTGCCACCAGCCCTAGCGTCTTTTCCGGGGAGCAGTACTTC.

This sequence joins TRBV5-1 and TRBJ1-4; D is unresolved. Deletions cut 6 bases from V and 7 bases from J, with 19 bases between. The CDR3 totals 15 residues. The germline V gene encodes CDR1 SGHRS and CDR2 YFSETQ. The CDR3, as DNA: TGCGCCAGCACCGTTGGGGTGATATCGGGTGAAAAACTGTTTTTT. Its translation: CASTVGVISGEKLFF. Filled out from reference TRBV5-1 and TRBJ1-4, the complete variable domain reads KAGVTQTPRYLIKTRGQQVTLSCSPISGHRSVSWYQQTPGQGLQFLFEYFSETQRNKGNFPGRFSGRQFSNSRSEMNVSTLELGDSALYLCASTVGVISGEKLFFGSGTQLSVL.

The gene calls are TRBV9 and TRBJ2-3, with TRBD2 identical over 9 bases. Losses at the gene ends were 1 base for V and 6 bases for J; bases not matched to a gene: 3. The germline V gene has CDR1 SGDLS and CDR2 YYNGEE. This CDR3 has 14 residues. Written as DNA, the CDR3 is TGTGCCAGCAGCGTAACCAGCGGGGGGGATACGCAGTATTTT. This encodes CASSVTSGGDTQYF. Full variable domain (outside the CDR3, taken from reference TRBV9 and TRBJ2-3): DSGVTQTPKHLITATGQRVTLRCSPRSGDLSVYWYQQSLDQGLQFLIQYYNGEERAKGNILERFSAQQFPDLHSELNLSSLELGDSALYFCASSVTSGGDTQYFGPGTRLTVL.

This chain uses TRBV21-1 with TRBJ2-7; the table's TRBD1 call for D was not verified on the DNA. TRBV21-1 is a pseudogene locus. This CDR3 has 16 amino acids. CDR3 protein: CASYFARGYQSYEQYF. Here the CDR3 DNA reads TGTGCCAGCTATTTCGCTAGGGGGTATCAAAGCTACGAGCAGTACTTC.

The J gene is TRBJ2-3, the V gene TRBV19; TRBD1 aligns across 7 bases. The CDR3 runs to 15 residues. Germline CDR1 LNHDA, CDR2 SQIVND (reference sequence). With 6 bases clipped from V and 2 bases from J, the junction kept 8 bases outside the gene matches. The chain's CDR3 is CASRRTGTNTDTQYF. CDR3 bases: TGTGCCAGTAGGAGGACAGGAACTAACACAGATACGCAGTATTTT. Complete variable domain (other parts from reference TRBV19 and TRBJ2-3): DGGITQSPKYLFRKEGQNVTLSCEQNLNHDAMYWYRQDPGQGLRLIYYSQIVNDFQKGDIAEGYSVSREKKESFPLTVTSAQKNPTAFYLCASRRTGTNTDTQYFGPGTRLTVL.

The chain couples TRBV21-1 to TRBJ1-5; TRBD1 is the table's D call and was not checked against the DNA. TRBV21-1 is a listed pseudogene. The CDR3 sequence is 14 residues long. This CDR3 reads CASSRDSEWQPQHF. CDR3 nucleotide sequence: TGTGCCAGCAGCCGGGACAGTGAGTGGCAGCCCCAGCATTTT.

This clone appeared a single time. The rearrangement joins TRBV5-1 to TRBJ1-6, with a tentative D call TRBD1 (5 bases). The CDR3 contains 13 residues. Germline CDR1 and CDR2: SGHRS and YFSETQ. V was shortened by 0 bases and J by 7 bases, with 5 bases between the two germline ends. The CDR3 spells CASSLEGNSPLHF. The CDR3 DNA reads TGCGCCAGCAGCTTGGAGGGGAATTCACCCCTCCACTTT.

This clone occurred a few times. V usage is TRBV2 and J usage is TRBJ2-2, with 7 bases lining up with TRBD1. The V segment lost 6 bases and the J segment 0 bases; nucleotides outside the gene matches: 4. Germline CDR1 and CDR2: SNHLY and FYNNEI. CDR3 length: 15 residues. CDR3 in amino acids: CASRAGTANTGELFF. CDR3 bases: TGTGCCAGCAGGGCCGGGACAGCGAACACCGGGGAGCTGTTTTTT.

V usage is TRBV4-2 and J usage is TRBJ2-3, with D possibly TRBD2 on 5 matching bases. The CDR3 extends over 15 amino acids. The V and J ends lost 4 bases and 0 bases respectively, with 11 bases between them. Germline loops: CDR1 LGHNA, CDR2 YNFKEQ. The CDR3 here is CASSPLAASTDTQYF. CDR3 bases: TGTGCCAGCAGCCCTCTAGCTGCTAGCACAGATACGCAGTATTTT.